This TCR beta chain was recovered during a study of shared clonotypes between healthy human individuals. Overall study findings and caveats: Represented genetic and exposure-history diversity was restricted by having few donors.

Terminally differentiated effector memory CD45RA+ cells were left out of the naive CD8 fraction, which was CD45RO-negative and positively selected for CCR7. Template for every sorted-subset replicate PCR totaled around 210 ng DNA, 25,000 to 30,000 T cell genomes. The repertoire was sequenced with immunoSEQ multiplex PCR; TCRdb's copy has only in-frame clones and lacks some. The table has around 600,000 clones, about 95% seen once; the top ten hold 0.11%. This clone was observed a handful of times. Its matching antigen is unknown. This same CDR3 is encoded by further DNA sequences in the sample. The CDR3 extends over 13 amino acids. Germline loops: CDR1 MGHRA, CDR2 YSYEKL. V was cut by 0 bases and J by 3 bases, with 6 bases left in between.

The gene calls are TRBV4-1 and TRBJ2-7; D is undetermined. The sequence was collected from a woman in her thirties in good health. The sample consisted of naive CD8+ T cells sorted from blood. CDR3 bases: TGCGCCAGCAGCCAAGATGGCGGCTACGAGCAGTACTTC. As protein: CASSQDGGYEQYF.